Following are 27 T cell receptor beta chains from one sample sequenced in a study of cytomegalovirus exposure and HLA in healthy donors. The PCR ran on 60 Vbeta and 13 Jbeta primers. Produced via immunoSEQ multiplex PCR; TCRdb's table is partial and in-frame only. In the table there are about 120,000 clones, over 60% of which are singletons. Material: PBMCs. The receptors stem from a woman aged 40-49 years in good health and CMV-seronegative.

The chain couples TRBV21-1 to TRBJ1-4; the table's TRBD1 call for D was not verified on the DNA. TRBV21-1 is recorded as a pseudogene. The CDR3 runs to 18 residues. CDR3 protein: CASSTPGTGGFVNEKLFF. DNA for the CDR3: TGTGCCAGCAGCACCCCCGGGACAGGGGGCTTTGTTAATGAAAAACTGTTTTTT.

The DNA of the CDR3 is TGTGCCAGGACGACAGAAGACACTGAAGCTTTCTTT. The encoded protein is CARTTEDTEAFF. The gene calls are TRBV2 and TRBJ1-1, with a weak D call TRBD1 (5 bases). The CDR3 runs 12 residues. V lost 9 bases, J lost 3 bases, and 11 bases lay in between. Per the germline V gene, CDR1 is SNHLY and CDR2 is FYNNEI.

The chain combines TRBV27 with TRBJ1-2; D call uncertain. There are 16 residues in the CDR3. The V end was cut by 6 bases, the J end by 7 bases, with 24 bases between. CDR1 and CDR2 from the germline V gene are MNHEY and SMNVEV (reference sequence). CDR3 nucleotide sequence: TGTGCCAGCAGCCATCTGGATACAGTAGGTCTCCGTGGCTACACCTTC. It codes for CASSHLDTVGLRGYTF.

In its sample, this clone was seen once. J is TRBJ1-3 and V is TRBV7-9; a possible D gene is TRBD1 (5 bases). Germline V gene sequence: CDR1 SEHNR, CDR2 FQNEAQ (reference sequence). The CDR3 is made up of 19 amino acids. V lost 2 bases, J lost 3 bases, and 23 bases lay in between. The CDR3 coding sequence is TGTGCCAGCAGCTTACCCCCTGGTACAGGACCCTTCGATGGAAACACCATATATTTT. Translated, it gives CASSLPPGTGPFDGNTIYF.

The chain uses TRBV2 and TRBJ1-5; 8 nucleotides match TRBD1. The CDR3 is 16 amino acids. After removal of 0 bases from V and 4 bases from J, the junction contained 5 bases not matched to a gene. CDR1 SNHLY and CDR2 FYNNEI come from the germline V gene. The CDR3, as DNA: TGTGCCAGCAGTGAAGCCCCAGGGGGCCGGAATCAGCCCCAGCATTTT. It translates to CASSEAPGGRNQPQHF.

This chain uses TRBV7-9 with TRBJ2-1; 9 bases align to TRBD2. The CDR3 runs 14 residues. CDR1 and CDR2 (germline): SEHNR, FQNEAQ (reference sequence). The junction had 6 bases not matched to a gene; V was cut back by 6 bases and J by 6 bases. CDR3 nucleotide sequence: TGTGCCAGCAGTTCTAGCGGGACCCCCAATGAGCAGTTCTTC. Its translation is CASSSSGTPNEQFF.

The V call is TRBV7-9, the J call TRBJ1-1, with a weak D call TRBD1 (6 bases). In germline, CDR1 is SEHNR, CDR2 FQNEAQ (reference sequence). Trimming took off 5 bases at V and 3 bases at J, with 16 bases between the two ends. The CDR3 is 15 amino acids. CDR3 DNA: TGTGCCAGCAGCCCCCGGCGAAGGACAGACACTGAAGCTTTCTTT. It translates to CASSPRRRTDTEAFF.

The chain joins TRBV7-2 to TRBJ2-7; 11 bases line up with TRBD1. J lost 3 bases, V lost 2 bases, and 9 bases had no gene match. CDR1 is SGHTA, CDR2 FQGNSA, per germline. CDR3 length: 17 residues. CDR3 sequence (DNA): TGTGCCAGCAGCTTAACAACTCGGGACAGGGGGGTCTACGAGCAGTACTTC. Translated, it gives CASSLTTRDRGVYEQYF.

This clone was counted only a few times. This chain joins TRBV2 and TRBJ1-6, with 10 bases matching TRBD1. Germline assignment: CDR1 SNHLY and CDR2 FYNNEI. The CDR3 contains 14 residues. J was trimmed by 10 bases and V by 7 bases; bases with no gene match: 7. DNA of the CDR3: TGTGCCAGCAACTACTGGGACAGGGGATCACCCCTCCACTTT. Translation: CASNYWDRGSPLHF.

In this sample, this clone turned up a few times. The chain combines TRBV18 with TRBJ2-2; the D is unclear. Looked up from germline, CDR1 is KGHSH and CDR2 is LQKENI. The CDR3 length is 15 residues. Trimming pared 2 bases from V and 2 bases from J, leaving 9 bases between. The CDR3 here is CASSPRTTNTGELFF. For the CDR3, the DNA is TGTGCCAGCTCACCAAGAACAACCAACACCGGGGAGCTGTTTTTT. Full variable domain (missing parts from reference TRBV18 and TRBJ2-2): NAGVMQNPRHLVRRRGQEARLRCSPMKGHSHVYWYRQLPEEGLKFMVYLQKENIIDESGMPKERFSAEFPKEGPSILRIQQVVRGDSAAYFCASSPRTTNTGELFFGEGSRLTVL.

The chain carries TRBV2 and TRBJ1-2; 7 nucleotides match TRBD1. Germline V gene lookup returns CDR1 SNHLY and CDR2 FYNNEI. The J segment lost 4 bases and the V segment lost 5 bases, leaving 10 bases of the junction unmatched. This CDR3 is 15 amino acids long. The CDR3 DNA follows: TGTGCCAGCAGTCCGACCTCGACAGGGTCCTATGGCTACACCTTC. Protein sequence: CASSPTSTGSYGYTF.

The V gene is TRBV5-1, the J gene TRBJ2-7; perhaps TRBD2 as D (6 bases). This CDR3 is built from 14 residues. CDR1 SGHRS and CDR2 YFSETQ come from the germline V gene. The V and J ends lost 0 bases and 4 bases respectively, with 11 bases between them. The CDR3 protein is CASSLGGTGYEQYF. CDR3 nucleotide sequence: TGCGCCAGCAGCTTGGGCGGGACCGGGTACGAGCAGTACTTC.

A single count supports this clone. This chain connects TRBV7-9 to TRBJ2-5; D ambiguous. The assigned J gene may be wrong: the sequence end matches TRBJ2-7 better. The CDR3 is 13 amino acids. Germline lookup yields CDR1 SEHNR and CDR2 FQNEAQ (reference sequence). The chain's CDR3 is CASSLGETYEQYF. The CDR3 DNA is TGTGCCAGCAGCTTAGGAGAAACCTACGAGCAGTACTTC.

The J gene is TRBJ2-1, the V gene TRBV7-9; no clear D. This CDR3 is 12 amino acids long. The germline V gene has CDR1 SEHNR and CDR2 FQNEAQ (reference sequence). Deletions cut 1 base from V and 12 bases from J, with 10 bases between. The CDR3 DNA is TGTGCCAGCAGCTTAGAGCTTGAGAGGCAGTTCTTC. Protein product: CASSLELERQFF.

The V gene is TRBV28, the J gene TRBJ1-3; 9 nucleotides line up with TRBD1. From germline, CDR1 is MDHEN and CDR2 SYDVKM. V was clipped by 3 bases and J by 2 bases; unmatched bases: 5. CDR3 length: 16 residues. The CDR3 spells CASSLIRTGAGNTIYF. CDR3 bases: TGTGCCAGCAGTTTGATTCGGACAGGGGCTGGAAACACCATATATTTT.

The gene calls are TRBV6-1 and TRBJ1-4; D might be TRBD1 (6 bases). The germline CDR1 and CDR2 sequences are MNHNS and SASEGT. The CDR3 spans 11 residues. With 2 bases removed from V and 13 bases from J, the gap between germline ends came to 8 bases. Written as DNA, the CDR3 is TGTGCCAGCAGTGAAAAAGGGGGACTGTTTTTT. It encodes CASSEKGGLFF.

V gene TRBV2 combines with J gene TRBJ1-2; 8 bases are shared with TRBD1. There are 12 residues in the CDR3. CDR1 and CDR2 from the germline V gene are SNHLY and FYNNEI. After removal of 7 bases from V and 8 bases from J, the junction contained 6 bases not matched to a gene. The CDR3 here is CASIGQGQGYTF. CDR3 coding DNA: TGTGCCAGCATCGGACAGGGTCAGGGCTACACCTTC.

This clone has only one observation. The chain uses TRBV7-3 and TRBJ2-1, with TRBD2 identical over 11 bases. The CDR3 is 15 amino acids. The germline gives CDR1 SGHTA, CDR2 FQGTGA. V shed 5 bases, J shed 9 bases, and the junction held 9 bases outside the gene matches. This CDR3 reads CASSVAGGPFSEQFF. The CDR3 nucleotides are TGTGCCAGCAGCGTAGCGGGAGGGCCCTTTAGTGAGCAGTTCTTC.

The chain links TRBV27 to TRBJ2-7, with D hard to call. This CDR3 region has 13 residues. The germline CDR1 and CDR2 sequences are MNHEY and SMNVEV (reference sequence). Trimming pared 6 bases from V and 4 bases from J, leaving 13 bases between. DNA of the CDR3: TGTGCCAGCAGGAAATCACTGTTGTACGAGCAGTACTTC. Translated: CASRKSLLYEQYF.

The table lists this clone with a few counts. This chain joins TRBV4-3 and TRBJ1-4; D is unresolved. The CDR3 consists of 14 residues. CDR1 and CDR2 (germline): LGHNA, YSLEER. V was pared by 0 bases and J by 10 bases, with 12 bases between. CDR3 region: CASSQDQWRRKLFF. The DNA for the CDR3 is TGCGCCAGCAGCCAAGATCAGTGGAGAAGAAAACTGTTTTTT.

The V and J genes are TRBV28 and TRBJ2-1; 11 bases fit TRBD1. Germline V gene data show CDR1 as MDHEN and CDR2 as SYDVKM. V lost 10 bases to trimming and J lost 6 bases; unmatched junction nucleotides: 8. The CDR3 loop spans 14 amino acids. Written as DNA, the CDR3 is TGTGCCATCGGAACCGGGACAGGGGGCAATGAGCAGTTCTTC. Protein product: CAIGTGTGGNEQFF. The full variable domain, in which reference TRBV28 and TRBJ2-1 provide the parts outside the CDR3, is DVKVTQSSRYLVKRTGEKVFLECVQDMDHENMFWYRQDPGLGLRLIYFSYDVKMKEKGDIPEGYSVSREKKERFSLILESASTNQTSMYLCAIGTGTGGNEQFFGPGTRLTVL.

To note about this clone: At one of its ends the junction is not consistent with the germline gene, which may arise from a read error. The chain couples TRBV7-9 to TRBJ2-2; 8 bases fit TRBD1. The CDR3 consists of 16 residues. Germline assignment: CDR1 SEHNR and CDR2 FQNEAQ (reference sequence). The CDR3 is CSSSRTGPPHTGELFF. The CDR3 DNA reads TGTTCCAGCAGCCGGACAGGGCCCCCTCACACCGGGGAGCTGTTTTTT.

The genes are TRBV28 and TRBJ2-5, with D unresolved. The J call could be wrong; TRBJ2-7 is a better fit for the DNA end. The CDR3 loop spans 12 amino acids. Germline V gene data show CDR1 as MDHEN and CDR2 as SYDVKM. The CDR3, as DNA: TGTGCCAGCAGTTTCAGGCCCAACGAGCAGTACTTC. Protein: CASSFRPNEQYF.

This clone has only a few counts. The chain combines TRBV7-2 with TRBJ2-5; 7 nucleotides agree with TRBD2. Trimming removed 3 bases from V and 5 bases from J; junction bases left unmatched: 12. Germline assignment: CDR1 SGHTA and CDR2 FQGNSA. The CDR3 totals 16 residues. CDR3 region: CASSFGGSARRETQYF. The CDR3, as DNA: TGTGCCAGCAGCTTCGGCGGGAGCGCCCGCCGGGAGACCCAGTACTTC.

This chain links TRBV6-6 with TRBJ1-2, with D perhaps TRBD1 (5 bases). The CDR3 is made up of 13 amino acids. Trimming cost V 4 bases and J 5 bases, with 11 bases left between them. Germline V gene sequence: CDR1 MNHNY, CDR2 SVGAGI (reference sequence). The CDR3 sequence is CASSSDRSYGYTF. CDR3 DNA sequence: TGTGCCAGCAGTTCCGACAGATCATATGGCTACACCTTC.

The V call is TRBV10-3, the J call TRBJ2-2; 7 bases line up with TRBD1. The CDR3 extends over 15 amino acids. J was trimmed by 5 bases and V by 3 bases; bases with no gene match: 6. Germline V gene sequence: CDR1 ENHRY, CDR2 SYGVKD. The CDR3 DNA follows: TGTGCCATCAGTGACCCTGGGACAGTAACCGGGGAGCTGTTTTTT. Translation gives CAISDPGTVTGELFF.

The CDR3 is CASRGRGGPKDYEQYF. The CDR3 region has the DNA TGTGCCAGCAGGGGGAGGGGGGGGCCGAAAGACTACGAGCAGTACTTC. The V and J genes are TRBV21-1 and TRBJ2-7; the table's D gene call, TRBD2, was not cross checked with the DNA. TRBV21-1 is an annotated pseudogene. This CDR3 has 16 amino acids.